The 30 T cell receptor beta chains below all came from one sample that was sequenced in a study of T cells after yellow fever vaccination. MiXCR, applied by TCRdb to the 5' RACE reads, yields one record per CDR3 protein. The sample carries over 150,000 distinct CDR3 sequences, approximately 6.2% recorded once. This sample comprised CD4+ T cells sorted from PBMCs, obtained on the day of the first yellow fever vaccination. Receptors originate from a man aged 18 to 29 who received the YFV17D yellow fever vaccine.

This clonotype has a count of ten or more. The rearrangement links TRBV11-2 to TRBJ2-3, with 16 positions matching TRBD2. This CDR3 region has 18 residues. Germline V gene data show CDR1 as SGHAT and CDR2 as FQNNGV. V lost 5 bases, J lost 9 bases, and 14 bases stayed unmatched. The CDR3 DNA follows: TGTGCCAGCAGCCCGGGACTAGCGGGGGGGACCGCCCTGGTGACGCAGTATTTT. It translates to CASSPGLAGGTALVTQYF.

This clonotype has ten or more counts. Here the CDR3 reads CASSLSYGGTGELFF. The CDR3, as DNA: TGCGCCAGCAGCTTGTCCTACGGGGGCACCGGGGAGCTGTTTTTT. J is TRBJ2-2 and V is TRBV5-1; tentatively, D is TRBD2 (6 bases). This CDR3 spans 15 amino acids. Trimming removed 1 base from V and 4 bases from J, with 11 bases in between. Looked up from germline, CDR1 is SGHRS and CDR2 is YFSETQ.

The gene calls are TRBV29-1 and TRBJ2-1, with 10 bases lining up with TRBD2. Germline V lookup: CDR1 SQVTM, CDR2 ANQGSEA. The CDR3 extends over 15 amino acids. V lost 3 bases to trimming and J lost 4 bases; unmatched junction nucleotides: 6. CDR3 nucleotides: TGCAGCGTTGATTCTGAGCGGGGGGGGTACAATGAGCAGTTCTTC. Amino acids: CSVDSERGGYNEQFF.

This clonotype has just a few counts. DNA for the CDR3: TGTGCCAGCAGCTCTTCTTGGGCAGGGGGCTACACCTTC. This gives the protein CASSSSWAGGYTF. The genes are TRBV7-2 and TRBJ1-2; maybe TRBD1 (5 bases). Germline V gene sequence: CDR1 SGHTA, CDR2 FQGNSA. The CDR3 covers 13 residues. Trimming took 4 bases from V and 8 from J, leaving 14 bases between them. The full variable domain, rest sourced from reference TRBV7-2 and TRBJ1-2, is GAGVSQSPSNKVTEKGKDVELRCDPISGHTALYWYRQSLGQGLEFLIYFQGNSAPDKSGLPSDRFSAERTGGSVSTLTIQRTQQEDSAVYLCASSSSWAGGYTFGSGTRLTVV.

This clonotype was counted at least ten times. The rearrangement joins TRBV5-1 to TRBJ2-6; TRBD1 might be the D (6 bases). From germline, CDR1 is SGHRS and CDR2 YFSETQ. This CDR3 is built from 16 residues. Trimming left V 4 bases short and J 2 bases short, with 13 bases between. The CDR3 region is CASSNTGTTGANVLTF. CDR3 DNA sequence: TGCGCCAGCAGCAATACCGGGACAACTGGGGCCAACGTCCTGACTTTC. Using reference TRBV5-1 and TRBJ2-6 for the parts outside the CDR3, the full variable domain is KAGVTQTPRYLIKTRGQQVTLSCSPISGHRSVSWYQQTPGQGLQFLFEYFSETQRNKGNFPGRFSGRQFSNSRSEMNVSTLELGDSALYLCASSNTGTTGANVLTFGAGSRLTVL.

The chain uses TRBV20-1 and TRBJ1-2; 8 nucleotides align to TRBD1. Unmatched junction bases numbered 9, after V lost 5 bases and J lost 7 bases. Germline V gene sequence: CDR1 DFQATT, CDR2 SNEGSKA (reference sequence). The CDR3 runs to 13 residues. The CDR3 spells CSAGGQGPGGYTF. The DNA of the CDR3 is TGCAGTGCTGGCGGACAGGGACCGGGTGGCTACACCTTC.

This clonotype has only a few counts. This chain links TRBV7-8 with TRBJ2-3, with 8 bases identical to TRBD1. With V trimmed by 0 bases and J by 4 bases, 6 bases remained unmatched. Germline loops: CDR1 SGHVS, CDR2 FQNEAQ. The CDR3 runs 16 residues. The CDR3 loop reads CASSLARDRTPDTQYF. The CDR3 nucleotides are TGTGCCAGCAGCTTAGCCCGGGACAGGACCCCAGATACGCAGTATTTT.

As for this clonotype: A read error may account for a junction end that differs from germline. The chain couples TRBV20-1 to TRBJ2-3; 14 bases are shared with TRBD2. This CDR3 spans 17 amino acids. Germline V gives CDR1 DFQATT, CDR2 SNEGSKA (reference sequence). CDR3 nucleotide sequence: TGCTGTGCTAGGGGACTAGCGGGGGTCGCGGCAGGCGATACGCAGTATTTT. This translates into CCARGLAGVAAGDTQYF.

This clonotype was seen repeatedly, ten times or more. The V call is TRBV18, the J call TRBJ2-5; 9 bases align to TRBD1. The germline V gene encodes CDR1 KGHSH and CDR2 LQKENI. V lost 2 bases to trimming and J lost 2 bases; unmatched junction nucleotides: 9. CDR3 size: 17 residues. The CDR3 here is CASSPSTRDRGQETQYF. The CDR3 DNA reads as TGTGCCAGCTCACCAAGCACAAGAGACAGGGGGCAAGAGACCCAGTACTTC. Together with reference TRBV18 and TRBJ2-5, the CDR3 gives the full variable domain: NAGVMQNPRHLVRRRGQEARLRCSPMKGHSHVYWYRQLPEEGLKFMVYLQKENIIDESGMPKERFSAEFPKEGPSILRIQQVVRGDSAAYFCASSPSTRDRGQETQYFGPGTRLLVL.

The chain has TRBV2 and TRBJ2-5, with D perhaps matching TRBD2 (6 bases). Germline V gives CDR1 SNHLY, CDR2 FYNNEI. The CDR3 has 12 residues. Trimming left V 4 bases short and J 4 bases short, with 7 bases between. The CDR3, as DNA: TGTGCCAGCAGTGGGGACTTAGAGACCCAGTACTTC. As protein: CASSGDLETQYF.

The chain is built from TRBV2 and TRBJ2-7; 8 bases fit TRBD1. The CDR3 contains 12 residues. Germline V gives CDR1 SNHLY, CDR2 FYNNEI. The V segment lost 5 bases and the J segment 6 bases; nucleotides outside the gene matches: 3. CDR3 nucleotide sequence: TGTGCCAGCAGTCTACAGGGGGGCGAGCAGTACGTC. Protein: CASSLQGGEQYV.

This clonotype was seen at least ten times. The V call is TRBV9, the J call TRBJ2-1; 9 nucleotides line up with TRBD2. J was trimmed by 8 bases and V by 4 bases; bases with no gene match: 10. The CDR3 runs to 15 residues. Germline loops: CDR1 SGDLS, CDR2 YYNGEE. The CDR3 DNA reads TGTGCCAGCAGCCCCGGGACTAGCTCCGTCGATGAGCAGTTCTTC. Its translation is CASSPGTSSVDEQFF.

The chain couples TRBV30 to TRBJ1-6; D unclear. V was trimmed by 2 bases and J by 0 bases, leaving 2 bases between them. This CDR3 region has 13 residues. From germline, CDR1 is GTSNPN and CDR2 SVGIG (reference sequence). The CDR3 reads CAWSNSYNSPLHF. In nucleotides, the CDR3 is TGTGCCTGGAGTAACTCCTATAATTCACCCCTCCACTTT.

This clonotype was seen ten or more times. CDR3 residues: CASSLERVNEQFF. CDR3 DNA: TGTGCCAGCAGCTTGGAACGGGTCAATGAGCAGTTCTTC. V is TRBV5-6 and J is TRBJ2-1, with D hard to call. V lost 0 bases to trimming and J lost 6 bases, with 7 bases between them. The germline V gene has CDR1 SGHDT and CDR2 YYEEEE. The CDR3 has 13 residues.

This clonotype was recorded many times. The chain joins TRBV7-3 to TRBJ2-3, with TRBD2 matching over 11 bases. This CDR3 contains 17 residues. Germline CDR1 is SGHTA and CDR2 is FQGTGA. V lost 5 bases to trimming and J lost 1 base; unmatched junction nucleotides: 8. As DNA, the CDR3 is TGTGCCAGCAGCGCCCGGCCGGGACTAGCGGGCACAGATACGCAGTATTTT. As protein: CASSARPGLAGTDTQYF.

This clonotype has at least ten counts. V usage is TRBV7-3 and J usage is TRBJ2-2; 7 nucleotides line up with TRBD2. The CDR3 has 16 residues. Germline V gives CDR1 SGHTA, CDR2 FQGTGA. V lost 3 bases to trimming and J lost 7 bases; unmatched junction nucleotides: 11. This chain's CDR3 is CASSFPRGLGHGELFF. CDR3 sequence (DNA): TGTGCCAGCAGCTTCCCCCGTGGACTAGGGCACGGGGAGCTGTTTTTT. The full variable domain, rest sourced from reference TRBV7-3 and TRBJ2-2, is GAGVSQTPSNKVTEKGKYVELRCDPISGHTALYWYRQSLGQGPEFLIYFQGTGAADDSGLPNDRFFAVRPEGSVSTLKIQRTERGDSAVYLCASSFPRGLGHGELFFGEGSRLTVL.

The chain couples TRBV10-3 to TRBJ1-2, with TRBD1 as a possible D gene (5 bases). The CDR3 extends over 14 amino acids. Germline CDR1 reads ENHRY; CDR2 reads SYGVKD. V gave up 2 bases and J gave up 7 bases, with 14 bases separating them. The CDR3 reads CAISEGDLTRGYTF. CDR3 sequence (DNA): TGTGCCATCAGTGAGGGGGACCTAACGCGTGGCTACACCTTC.

This clonotype showed up many times. The V gene is TRBV12-3 or TRBV12-4, the J gene TRBJ2-7; 9 positions agree with TRBD1. The CDR3 covers 15 residues. The V segment lost 6 bases and the J segment 4 bases; nucleotides outside the gene matches: 10. The DNA of the CDR3 is TGTGCCAGCAGCGCGACAGGGGGAGGCCTTTACGAGCAGTACTTC. The encoded protein is CASSATGGGLYEQYF.

V usage is TRBV6-1 and J usage is TRBJ2-3, with D hard to call. V lost 6 bases and J lost 3, with 10 bases in between. Germline V gives CDR1 MNHNS, CDR2 SASEGT. This CDR3 region has 13 residues. The CDR3 sequence is CASRPDGTDTQYF. CDR3 DNA sequence: TGTGCCAGCAGACCGGACGGTACAGATACGCAGTATTTT.

The sample holds many counts of this clonotype. The chain uses TRBV5-6 and TRBJ2-7, with D unresolved. This CDR3 is built from 17 residues. V was cut by 2 bases and J by 3 bases, with 21 bases left in between. Germline-derived CDR1 and CDR2 are SGHDT and YYEEEE. The CDR3 DNA sequence: TGTGCCAGCAGCTTTTTTACGTTGACACCGATGGGCTACGAGCAGTACGTC. Translated, it gives CASSFFTLTPMGYEQYV.

This clonotype was counted ten times or more. The chain carries TRBV20-1 and TRBJ2-7, with 11 bases fitting TRBD1. The CDR3 sequence is 16 residues long. Germline CDR1 and CDR2: DFQATT and SNEGSKA (reference sequence). Germline trimming cut 0 bases from V and 3 bases from J; bases unmatched to any gene: 7. The CDR3 here is CSARELGDRGIYEQYF. DNA for the CDR3: TGCAGTGCTAGAGAACTAGGGGACAGGGGGATCTACGAGCAGTACTTC.

This clonotype appeared many times. The V and J genes are TRBV11-2 and TRBJ2-4, with D perhaps TRBD2 (5 bases). V was cut by 1 base and J by 2 bases, with 12 bases left in between. The CDR3 has 16 amino acids. The germline CDR1 and CDR2 sequences are SGHAT and FQNNGV. CDR3 DNA sequence: TGTGCCAGCAGCTTAGCCTCGGACGGGACCAAAAACATTCAGTACTTC. Encoded protein: CASSLASDGTKNIQYF.

This clonotype was counted many times. V usage is TRBV6-2 or TRBV6-3 and J usage is TRBJ2-7, with a tentative D call TRBD2 (6 bases). This CDR3 has 15 amino acids. Germline V gene data show CDR1 as MNHEY and CDR2 as SVGEGT. Trimming took off 2 bases at V and 0 bases at J, with 11 bases between the two ends. CDR3 DNA: TGTGCCAGCAGTTACGCCGGGGACTTCTCCTACGAGCAGTACTTC. This sequence encodes CASSYAGDFSYEQYF.

On this clonotype itself: The junction does not match germline at one end; this may be a read error. The rearrangement joins TRBV20-1 to TRBJ1-5, with D perhaps TRBD1 (6 bases). The CDR3 covers 13 residues. CDR1 DFQATT and CDR2 SNEGSKA come from the germline V gene (reference sequence). This chain's CDR3 is CCANRDGNQPQHF. CDR3 coding DNA: TGCTGTGCTAACAGGGACGGCAATCAGCCCCAGCATTTT.

This clonotype showed up just a few times. DNA for the CDR3: TGCAGTGCTAGCCGGGACACCAATTCACCCCTCCACTTT. This gives the protein CSASRDTNSPLHF. The chain recombines TRBV20-1 with TRBJ1-6, with D possibly matching TRBD1 (6 bases). There are 13 residues in the CDR3. Trimming stripped 3 bases from V and 7 bases from J, with 10 bases between. The V gene's germline CDR1 is DFQATT and CDR2 SNEGSKA (reference sequence).

The chain uses TRBV7-3 and TRBJ2-6; 8 bases are shared with TRBD1. J gave up 6 bases and V 5 bases, and 9 bases lay outside the gene matches. This CDR3 region has 16 residues. Germline V gives CDR1 SGHTA, CDR2 FQGTGA. CDR3 DNA sequence: TGTGCCAGCAGCGCCTCGACAGGGGAATTGGCCAACGTCCTGACTTTC. Translating it yields CASSASTGELANVLTF.

The CDR3 DNA sequence: TGCAGTGATCGGGGCCTGAACACTGAAGCTTTCTTT. Amino acids: CSDRGLNTEAFF. The V call is TRBV20-1, the J call TRBJ1-1; TRBD1 is a possible D gene (5 bases). This CDR3 has 12 amino acids. Trimming took 7 bases from V and 0 from J, leaving 9 bases between them. Looked up from germline, CDR1 is DFQATT and CDR2 is SNEGSKA (reference sequence).

This chain connects TRBV10-3 to TRBJ2-7, with 15 bases fitting TRBD2. The germline V gene has CDR1 ENHRY and CDR2 SYGVKD. V trimming: 5 bases; J trimming: 4 bases; junction bases outside the gene matches: 3. The CDR3 has 15 amino acids. The CDR3 nucleotides are TGTGCCATCAGTCCCGGGACTAGCGGGGGGTACGAGCAGTACGTC. Protein sequence: CAISPGTSGGYEQYV.

This clonotype was observed many times. The J gene is TRBJ1-1, the V gene TRBV12-3 or TRBV12-4, with D tentatively TRBD1 (6 bases). The CDR3 extends over 11 amino acids. Deletions cut 2 bases from V and 10 bases from J, with 8 bases between. The CDR3 DNA reads TGTGCCAGCAGTTTAAGGGGGACAGCTTTCTTT. This sequence encodes CASSLRGTAFF.

This clonotype was counted many times. A junction end diverges from the germline sequence, so it may reflect a read error. The CDR3, as DNA: TGTGCCAGCAGGGAAGACAGGGGCAATGAGCAGTTCTTC. Its protein product is CASREDRGNEQFF. This chain uses TRBV2 with TRBJ2-1; TRBD1 agrees at 8 bases. The CDR3 covers 13 residues. CDR1 SNHLY and CDR2 FYNNEI come from the germline V gene.